One and the same sample provided the 10 T cell receptor beta chains below, sequenced in a study of blood T cell repertoires in COVID-19. Produced via immunoSEQ multiplex PCR; TCRdb's table is partial and in-frame only. Here the sample spans some 460,000 clones, 70% to 90% being singletons. The sequencing sample was made of PBMCs or T cells enriched from blood (not recorded which). The receptors shown here come from a woman aged 18-29 years with acute COVID-19.

The V gene is TRBV2, the J gene TRBJ2-3, with 9 bases identical to TRBD1. Trimming cost V 11 bases and J 2 bases; bases outside gene matches: 14. CDR3 length: 16 residues. Germline CDR1 and CDR2: SNHLY and FYNNEI. In nucleotides, the CDR3 is TGTGCCGGCGACAGGGGGGGGACTATACCCACAGATACGCAGTATTTT. Translated: CAGDRGGTIPTDTQYF.

V is TRBV27 and J is TRBJ1-5; 7 nucleotides match TRBD1. This CDR3 spans 13 amino acids. Germline loops: CDR1 MNHEY, CDR2 SMNVEV (reference sequence). The ends lost 5 bases at V and 6 bases at J; junction bases unmatched: 4. The CDR3 loop reads CASSPQGFQPQHF. CDR3 sequence (DNA): TGTGCCAGCAGTCCACAGGGGTTTCAGCCCCAGCATTTT.

This clone was seen more than once but under ten times. This chain uses TRBV7-8 with TRBJ1-1; D possibly corresponds to TRBD1 (6 bases). From germline, CDR1 is SGHVS and CDR2 FQNEAQ. V was clipped by 5 bases and J by 3 bases, with 16 bases between them. The CDR3 is 15 residues long. CDR3 loop: CASSQLDSSDTEAFF. The CDR3 region has the DNA TGTGCCAGCAGCCAACTGGACAGCTCTGACACTGAAGCTTTCTTT.

The chain has TRBV6-2 or TRBV6-3 and TRBJ2-7, with 8 bases fitting TRBD1. V lost 2 bases and J lost 4; bases outside the gene matches: 7. The CDR3 contains 15 residues. In germline, CDR1 is MNHEY, CDR2 SVGEGT. In DNA, the CDR3 is TGTGCCAGCAGTTACCTGACAGGGGAGGTTTACGAGCAGTACTTC. This sequence encodes CASSYLTGEVYEQYF.

The chain has TRBV21-1 and TRBJ2-7; the table's TRBD1 call for D was not verified on the DNA. TRBV21-1 is shown as a pseudogene. This CDR3 region has 14 residues. The CDR3 DNA reads TGTGCCAGCAGCAACCCGACAGGGGGCCACGAGCAGTACTTC. Its protein is CASSNPTGGHEQYF.

The J gene is TRBJ2-3, the V gene TRBV10-3; possible D gene TRBD1, 6 bases. Germline CDR1 reads ENHRY; CDR2 reads SYGVKD. The CDR3 contains 14 residues. Trimming took 10 bases from V and 2 from J, leaving 16 bases between them. The chain's CDR3 is CATLAQGSTDTQYF. The CDR3 nucleotides read TGTGCCACCCTCGCACAGGGCTCCACAGATACGCAGTATTTT.

The chain is built from TRBV29-1 and TRBJ1-2; perhaps TRBD1 as D (6 bases). The CDR3 runs 12 residues. Germline V gives CDR1 SQVTM, CDR2 ANQGSEA. V gave up 5 bases and J gave up 4 bases, with 11 bases separating them. The CDR3 here is CSVSGGGYGYTF. CDR3 DNA sequence: TGCAGCGTTTCGGGGGGCGGCTATGGCTACACCTTC. Combining the CDR3 with reference TRBV29-1 and TRBJ1-2 gives the whole variable domain SAVISQKPSRDICQRGTSLTIQCQVDSQVTMMFWYRQQPGQSLTLIATANQGSEATYESGFVIDKFPISRPNLTFSTLTVSNMSPEDSSIYLCSVSGGGYGYTFGSGTRLTVV.

CDR3 residues: CASSEQGGTSGPKQYF. The CDR3 region has the DNA TGTGCCAGCAGCGAACAAGGAGGGACTAGCGGGCCCAAGCAGTACTTC. The chain combines TRBV7-9 with TRBJ2-7; TRBD2 agrees at 12 bases. The V gene end was trimmed by 5 bases and the J gene end by 8 bases; junction bases not matched to a gene: 13. The CDR3 spans 16 residues. Germline V gene sequence: CDR1 SEHNR, CDR2 FQNEAQ (reference sequence).

This clone was seen a handful of times. This chain links TRBV11-2 with TRBJ1-5; TRBD1 is a possible D gene (5 bases). CDR3 length: 16 amino acids. Germline V lookup: CDR1 SGHAT, CDR2 FQNNGV. Trimming pared 1 base from V and 6 bases from J, leaving 16 bases between. The chain's CDR3 is CASSLGDSGGGQPQHF. The CDR3 DNA reads TGTGCCAGCAGCTTAGGGGACTCCGGAGGAGGTCAGCCCCAGCATTTT.

The rearrangement links TRBV18 to TRBJ1-5; TRBD1 agrees at 9 bases. CDR1 KGHSH and CDR2 LQKENI come from the germline V gene. The V segment lost 6 bases and the J segment 4 bases; nucleotides outside the gene matches: 1. There are 13 residues in the CDR3. The CDR3 region has the DNA TGTGCCAGCTCCGGGACAGGGAATCAGCCCCAGCATTTT. The encoded protein is CASSGTGNQPQHF.